Listed below are T cell receptor beta chains from one sample, sequenced in a study of regulatory T cells in long-lasting Graves disease. TCRdb passed the multiplex PCR reads through MiXCR, listing each CDR3 protein once. The profile shows some 500,000 distinct CDR3 sequences, 13% of them singletons. Another study also made use of these data, one on T cells in Graves' hyperthyroidism and ophthalmopathy.

Material: peripheral blood mononuclear cells (PBMCs), obtained at new diagnosis, from a patient treated with antithyroid drugs. The source of these receptors is a man aged 25 to 40 with Graves disease. Both conserved end residues are part of each CDR3. The D gene is left open where the match is weak. Size values are once, few and many counts, or a class for expanded clones, and some rows have none.

length: 15
size: many
D: .
V: TRBV27
J: TRBJ2-1
DNA: TGTGCCAGCAGTAACCTCCGTACGAAAGGCGATGAGCAGTTCTTC
CDR3: CASSNLRTKGDEQFF

length: 13
size: .
D: TRBD1
V: TRBV6-1
J: TRBJ1-1
DNA: TGTGCCAGCATGAGACAGGGGGACACTGAAGCTTTCTTT
CDR3: CASMRQGDTEAFF

length: 13
size: many
D: .
V: TRBV29-1
J: TRBJ2-1
DNA: TGCAGCGTTGAGCCGACGGTCGGTAATGAGCAGTTCTTC
CDR3: CSVEPTVGNEQFF

length: 15
size: many
D: TRBD2
V: TRBV20-1
J: TRBJ2-7
DNA: TGCAGTGCTAGAGATGCGGGACTAGTCCTTGGCGAGCAGTACTTC
CDR3: CSARDAGLVLGEQYF

length: 13
size: many
D: TRBD1
V: TRBV27
J: TRBJ2-7
DNA: TGTGCCAGCAGTCCGGACAGGGCGGGCGAGCAGTACTTC
CDR3: CASSPDRAGEQYF

length: 14
size: .
D: TRBD1
V: TRBV12-3/TRBV12-4
J: TRBJ2-7
DNA: TGTGCCAGCAGTTTAGACAGGGGGCGGTACGAGCAGTACTTC
CDR3: CASSLDRGRYEQYF

length: 14
size: many
D: TRBD1
V: TRBV20-1
J: TRBJ2-5
DNA: TGCAGTGCTAGAAGGGACAGGGGTGTGGAGACCCAGTACTTC
CDR3: CSARRDRGVETQYF

length: 14
size: .
D: .
V: TRBV30
J: TRBJ2-7
DNA: TGTGCCTGGAGTGGGATAGCGGCCTCCTACGAGCAGTACTTC
CDR3: CAWSGIAASYEQYF

length: 14
size: many
D: .
V: TRBV27
J: TRBJ2-3
DNA: TGTGCCAGCAGCACCGAGAGGGGGACAGATACGCAGTATTTT
CDR3: CASSTERGTDTQYF

length: 15
size: many
D: TRBD2
V: TRBV9
J: TRBJ2-1
DNA: TGTGCCAGCAGCGTAGATAGCGGGAGAGCCAATGAGCAGTTCTTC
CDR3: CASSVDSGRANEQFF

length: 13
size: .
D: TRBD2
V: TRBV5-6
J: TRBJ2-5
DNA: TGTGCCAGCAGCTTCGGGACTAGCGATACCCAGTACTTC
CDR3: CASSFGTSDTQYF

length: 15
size: many
D: .
V: TRBV9
J: TRBJ2-7
DNA: TGTGCCAGCAGCACCTGGGACCGGGGCACCTACGAGCAGTACTTC
CDR3: CASSTWDRGTYEQYF

length: 15
size: many
D: .
V: TRBV5-1
J: TRBJ1-2
DNA: TGCGCCAGCAGCAGCGGGACGCCGATATACTATGGCTACACCTTC
CDR3: CASSSGTPIYYGYTF

length: 15
size: many
D: TRBD1
V: TRBV6-1
J: TRBJ1-5
DNA: TGTGCCAGCAGTCTCGGGACAGGGAGGAATCAGCCCCAGCATTTT
CDR3: CASSLGTGRNQPQHF

length: 16
size: many
D: .
V: TRBV2
J: TRBJ2-2
DNA: TGTGCCAGCAGGGCGATCCCCAGGAAGAGCACCGGGGAGCTGTTTTTT
CDR3: CASRAIPRKSTGELFF

length: 15
size: many
D: .
V: TRBV6-1
J: TRBJ1-4
DNA: TGTGCCAGCAGTGAGTTCGGGCGGACTAATGAAAAACTGTTTTTT
CDR3: CASSEFGRTNEKLFF

length: 14
size: .
D: TRBD2
V: TRBV19
J: TRBJ2-1
DNA: TGTGCCAGTAGTCCCCGGACTAGCAGGGGAGAGCAGTTCTTC
CDR3: CASSPRTSRGEQFF

length: 14
size: many
D: .
V: TRBV12-3/TRBV12-4
J: TRBJ2-5
DNA: TGTGCCAGCAGTTTTCGCGCGTACCAAGAGACCCAGTACTTC
CDR3: CASSFRAYQETQYF

length: 16
size: few
D: TRBD1
V: TRBV7-9
J: TRBJ1-5
DNA: TGTGCCAGCAGCTTAGGAACGGGACAGGGTAGTCAGCCCCAGCATTTT
CDR3: CASSLGTGQGSQPQHF

length: 14
size: few
D: .
V: TRBV2
J: TRBJ1-5
DNA: TGTGCCAGCAGCCAAAGGGAGGGCAATCAGCCCCAGCATTTT
CDR3: CASSQREGNQPQHF

length: 11
size: few
D: .
V: TRBV6-2/TRBV6-3
J: TRBJ1-4
DNA: TGTGCCAGCAGTACGGCCCTGGGGGTGTTTTTT
CDR3: CASSTALGVFF

length: 14
size: few
D: .
V: TRBV6-2/TRBV6-3
J: TRBJ2-2
DNA: TGTGCCAGCAGTTATAACACTTATACCGGGGAGCTGTTTTTT
CDR3: CASSYNTYTGELFF

length: 15
size: many
D: TRBD2
V: TRBV5-8
J: TRBJ2-5
DNA: TGTGCCAGCACCAGTAGCGGGCACACTCAAGAGACCCAGTACTTC
CDR3: CASTSSGHTQETQYF

length: 18
size: many
D: TRBD1
V: TRBV6-1
J: TRBJ1-5
DNA: TGTGCCAGCAGTGAACCCCGACAGGGGACCCATAGCAATCAGCCCCAGCATTTT
CDR3: CASSEPRQGTHSNQPQHF

length: 14
size: few
D: TRBD2
V: TRBV20-1
J: TRBJ2-7
DNA: TGCAGTGCTAGTGTAGCGGGAGGTTCCTACGAGCAGTACTTC
CDR3: CSASVAGGSYEQYF

length: 14
size: few
D: .
V: TRBV7-9
J: TRBJ1-5
DNA: TGTGCCAGCAGCTTAGGGGGGAGGGATCAGCCCCAGCATTTT
CDR3: CASSLGGRDQPQHF

length: 16
size: .
D: .
V: TRBV5-5
J: TRBJ1-5
DNA: TGTGCCAGCAGCTTGTCGGGGATCAATAGCAATCAGCCCCAGCATTTT
CDR3: CASSLSGINSNQPQHF

length: 15
size: .
D: TRBD2
V: TRBV12-3/TRBV12-4
J: TRBJ2-1
DNA: TGTGCCAGCACCACTAGCGGGAGGTATAACAATGAGCAGTTCTTC
CDR3: CASTTSGRYNNEQFF

length: 13
size: many
D: .
V: TRBV12-3/TRBV12-4
J: TRBJ2-5
DNA: TGTGCCAGCAGAGGGGACGCGCAAGAGACCCAGTACTTC
CDR3: CASRGDAQETQYF

length: 14
size: many
D: .
V: TRBV12-3/TRBV12-4
J: TRBJ2-5
DNA: TGTGCCAGCAGACTTACAGGGAACCAAGAGACCCAGTACTTC
CDR3: CASRLTGNQETQYF

length: 13
size: many
D: .
V: TRBV29-1
J: TRBJ1-1
DNA: TGCAGCGTTGAGTCTACTAGGGGCACTGAAGCTTTCTTT
CDR3: CSVESTRGTEAFF

length: 14
size: few
D: TRBD1
V: TRBV10-3
J: TRBJ2-1
DNA: TGTGCCATCAGTACGGGACAGGGGGACAGTGAGCAGTTCTTC
CDR3: CAISTGQGDSEQFF

length: 14
size: many
D: TRBD2
V: TRBV11-3
J: TRBJ2-3
DNA: TGTGCCAGCAGCTTACAGCGGGACCCAGATACGCAGTATTTT
CDR3: CASSLQRDPDTQYF

length: 14
size: many
D: .
V: TRBV20-1
J: TRBJ2-3
DNA: TGCAGTACTCCTACTAGTAACCTTTTGGGTACGCAGTATTTT
CDR3: CSTPTSNLLGTQYF

length: 14
size: many
D: .
V: TRBV6-1
J: TRBJ2-5
DNA: TGTGCCAGCAGTGAAGCGCCCGGAGGTGAGACCCAGTACTTC
CDR3: CASSEAPGGETQYF

length: 15
size: many
D: TRBD2
V: TRBV7-9
J: TRBJ2-3
DNA: TGTGCCAGCAGCTCCCGGACTAGCGGGAGAGATACGCAGTATTTT
CDR3: CASSSRTSGRDTQYF

length: 15
size: few
D: TRBD1
V: TRBV27
J: TRBJ1-6
DNA: TGTGCCAGCAGCCAGGCGACAGGGTCTGGTTCACCCCTCCACTTT
CDR3: CASSQATGSGSPLHF

length: 16
size: many
D: TRBD2
V: TRBV6-1
J: TRBJ2-7
DNA: TGTGCCAGCAGCCCCCTCGGGACTAGCGGGTCGACGGGGCAGTACTTC
CDR3: CASSPLGTSGSTGQYF

length: 14
size: many
D: TRBD1
V: TRBV5-1
J: TRBJ2-1
DNA: TGCGCCAGCAGCTTCGTGACAGGGGGGGATGAGCAGTTCTTC
CDR3: CASSFVTGGDEQFF

length: 17
size: many
D: .
V: TRBV27
J: TRBJ1-5
DNA: TGTGCCAGCAGTTCCGACTCCCTGACACGGGTCAATCAGCCCCAGCATTTT
CDR3: CASSSDSLTRVNQPQHF

length: 17
size: few
D: TRBD2
V: TRBV7-9
J: TRBJ2-3
DNA: TGTGCCAGCAGCTCTGGACTAGCGGGAGGCAACACAGATACGCAGTATTTT
CDR3: CASSSGLAGGNTDTQYF

length: 13
size: few
D: .
V: TRBV5-1
J: TRBJ2-1
DNA: TGCGCCAGCACTTTGGGGGTCCACAATGAGCAGTTCTTC
CDR3: CASTLGVHNEQFF

length: 17
size: many
D: .
V: TRBV2
J: TRBJ2-1
DNA: TGTGCCAGCAGCCGAAATATAGCGGAAAGCTCCTACAATGAGCAGTTCTTC
CDR3: CASSRNIAESSYNEQFF

length: 16
size: many
D: TRBD1
V: TRBV20-1
J: TRBJ1-2
DNA: TGCAGTGCTAGAGGCACCGGGACAGGGGAAGTATATGGCTACACCTTC
CDR3: CSARGTGTGEVYGYTF

length: 16
size: .
D: TRBD1
V: TRBV27
J: TRBJ2-7
DNA: TGTGCCAGCCGTATATCTCGTCTCAGGGGGACCTACGGGCAGTACTTC
CDR3: CASRISRLRGTYGQYF

length: 11
size: many
D: .
V: TRBV18
J: TRBJ2-5
DNA: TGTGCCAGCGGAACGGAAGAGACCCAGTACTTC
CDR3: CASGTEETQYF

length: 15
size: .
D: .
V: TRBV11-2
J: TRBJ1-2
DNA: TGTGCCAGCAGCTTGGAGCCGACTGGGAACTATGGCTACACCTTC
CDR3: CASSLEPTGNYGYTF

length: 14
size: many
D: .
V: TRBV29-1
J: TRBJ1-5
DNA: TGCAGCGTTGCAGCGACGGGGTTCAATCAGCCCCAGCATTTT
CDR3: CSVAATGFNQPQHF

length: 15
size: .
D: .
V: TRBV7-9
J: TRBJ1-1
DNA: TGTGCCAGCAGCTTTCTGGGACACCGAGGCGCTGAAGCTTTCTTT
CDR3: CASSFLGHRGAEAFF

length: 12
size: many
D: .
V: TRBV30
J: TRBJ2-1
DNA: TGTGCCTGGAGTACAACAGTTAATGAGCAGTTCTTC
CDR3: CAWSTTVNEQFF